This TCR beta chain is from a study of metastatic and nonmetastatic thyroid tumors. For the study at large: Repertoire comparisons spanned blood and tumor or nodule tissue from malignant and benign thyroid patients.

Each patient went into thyroid surgery without having received any treatment. The junction had 17 bases not matched to a gene; V was cut back by 6 bases and J by 3 bases. The CDR3 extends over 17 amino acids. From germline, CDR1 is DFQATT and CDR2 SNEGSKA (reference sequence). By its share, this clone is medium-sized. Its cognate antigen is unknown. Findings of the study overall: Benign nodules were reported to have significantly lower TCR beta diversity than malignant thyroid tumors, in blood and tumor.

Original handling: Built for papillary thyroid cancer, a distant-metastasis classifier drew on CDR3 differences across clinicopathological groups. With MiXCR, TCRdb reprocessed the PCR reads. These V and J calls rely on TCRdb rather than the paper's analysis. Of thousands of clones listed, 25% to 30% are singletons. This TCR came from a female donor with papillary thyroid cancer or a benign thyroid nodule (not recorded which). Some clones in this sample may be carry-over from other donors' samples. The chain employs TRBV20-1 and TRBJ2-5, with 9 bases lining up with TRBD2. Sequences were obtained from adjacent normal tissue. CDR3: CSALAVSYSGSKETQYF. The CDR3 nucleotides read TGCAGTGCGCTAGCGGTCTCTTATAGCGGGAGTAAAGAGACCCAGTACTTC.